The 14 T cell receptor beta chains in this list originate from one sample, sequenced in a study of blood T cell repertoires in COVID-19. Assay used: immunoSEQ multiplex PCR; TCRdb lists only in-frame clones, some missing. The sample includes some 400,000 clones, 90% of them seen just once. The sequencing sample was made of peripheral blood. These receptors were obtained from a man aged 18 to 29 with active or convalescent COVID-19.

The chain employs TRBV13 and TRBJ2-2, with a possible D match to TRBD2 (6 bases). V was clipped by 1 base and J by 1 base, with 7 bases between them. The CDR3 length is 15 residues. CDR1 is PRHDT, CDR2 FYEKMQ, per germline (reference sequence). CDR3 nucleotide sequence: TGTGCCAGCAGCTTAGTCGGGGGGAACACCGGGGAGCTGTTTTTT. As protein: CASSLVGGNTGELFF.

The chain recombines TRBV18 with TRBJ2-3; 11 nucleotides align to TRBD2. The CDR3 is made up of 16 amino acids. Germline V lookup: CDR1 KGHSH, CDR2 LQKENI. With V trimmed by 6 bases and J by 4 bases, 9 bases remained unmatched. CDR3 amino acids: CASSPTSGGGADTQYF. CDR3 in DNA: TGTGCCAGCTCGCCTACTAGCGGGGGTGGCGCAGATACGCAGTATTTT.

The V call is TRBV7-9, the J call TRBJ1-1; D ambiguous. Germline CDR1 is SEHNR and CDR2 is FQNEAQ (reference sequence). The CDR3 sequence is 13 residues long. V was clipped by 3 bases and J by 8 bases, with 13 bases between them. CDR3 DNA: TGTGCCAGCAGCTTCGGTCAGGAAGCCGAAGCTTTCTTT. It codes for CASSFGQEAEAFF.

The chain combines TRBV9 with TRBJ2-1; the match to TRBD2 covers 11 bases. Germline V CDR1 and CDR2: SGDLS, YYNGEE. CDR3 length: 18 residues. V shed 0 bases, J shed 5 bases, and the junction held 10 bases outside the gene matches. In nucleotides, the CDR3 is TGTGCCAGCAGCGTAGCGAAGGGGCTAGCGGGAGGACACAATGAGCAGTTCTTC. Its translation is CASSVAKGLAGGHNEQFF.

The genes are TRBV7-2 and TRBJ2-1, with TRBD2 matching over 15 bases. In germline, CDR1 is SGHTA, CDR2 FQGNSA. The ends lost 2 bases at V and 4 bases at J; junction bases unmatched: 6. The CDR3 sequence is 18 residues long. CDR3 sequence (DNA): TGTGCCAGCAGCTTAATAGGGACTAGCGGGGGGCGTTACAATGAGCAGTTCTTC. Translating gives CASSLIGTSGGRYNEQFF.

The V and J genes are TRBV6-1 and TRBJ1-2; D ambiguous. With 8 bases removed from V and 5 bases from J, the gap between germline ends came to 15 bases. This CDR3 has 13 residues. Germline CDR1 is MNHNS and CDR2 is SASEGT. CDR3 nucleotide sequence: TGTGCCAGCGTGCCCAGAGGTGAATATGGCTACACCTTC. It codes for CASVPRGEYGYTF.

This clone has just one count. The chain has TRBV6-2 or TRBV6-3 and TRBJ1-1, with D hard to call. The CDR3 has 15 residues. Germline V lookup: CDR1 MNHEY, CDR2 SVGEGT. V was cut by 6 bases and J by 4 bases, with 18 bases left in between. In nucleotides, the CDR3 is TGTGCCAGCAGCCCCATCCGGTTTTTTAGCACTGAAGCTTTCTTT. Its translation is CASSPIRFFSTEAFF.

The V and J genes are TRBV7-2 and TRBJ2-7; 12 bases fit TRBD2. Germline V gene data show CDR1 as SGHTA and CDR2 as FQGNSA. The CDR3 runs to 18 residues. V gave up 1 base and J gave up 0 bases; unmatched junction bases: 7. The CDR3: CASSLVGLAGRSSYEQYF. CDR3 nucleotides: TGTGCCAGCAGCTTAGTAGGACTAGCGGGGAGGAGCTCCTACGAGCAGTACTTC.

This chain uses TRBV14 with TRBJ2-1, with 14 bases that match TRBD2. Germline V CDR1 and CDR2: SGHDN, FVKESK. This CDR3 spans 17 amino acids. Trimming at V came to 4 bases and at J to 9 bases, leaving 11 bases not matched to a gene. CDR3 nucleotides: TGTGCCAGCAGCCGGCGCCTGGGACTAGCGGGAGAGAGTGAGCAGTTCTTC. Translation: CASSRRLGLAGESEQFF.

The chain recombines TRBV6-5 with TRBJ1-2; TRBD1 is a possible D gene (5 bases). Trimming removed 2 bases at V and 6 bases at J, with 16 bases between. This CDR3 is 15 amino acids long. Germline V gene lookup returns CDR1 MNHEY and CDR2 SVGAGI. CDR3 protein: CASSYGAGLGNGYTF. CDR3 DNA sequence: TGTGCCAGCAGTTACGGGGCGGGGCTTGGGAATGGCTACACCTTC.

This clone was observed a single time. This chain joins TRBV6-5 and TRBJ1-4, with TRBD1 identical over 12 bases. With 4 bases clipped from V and 8 bases from J, the junction kept 8 bases outside the gene matches. The CDR3 is 16 residues long. CDR1 is MNHEY and CDR2 is SVGAGI in the germline V gene. The DNA of the CDR3 is TGTGCCAGCAGTTCCCGGGACAGGGGGCCAATCGAAAAACTGTTTTTT. Protein: CASSSRDRGPIEKLFF.

The chain combines TRBV7-3 with TRBJ2-1, with 8 bases lining up with TRBD2. CDR3 length: 16 residues. Trimming cost V 1 base and J 4 bases; bases outside gene matches: 6. In germline, CDR1 is SGHTA, CDR2 FQGTGA. The CDR3 sequence: CASSLIMASGYNEQFF. CDR3 nucleotides: TGTGCCAGCAGCTTAATAATGGCTAGCGGGTACAATGAGCAGTTCTTC.

This clone has only one observation. The rearrangement uses TRBV18 and TRBJ1-2, with 10 bases that match TRBD1. Trimming removed 5 bases from V and 4 bases from J; junction bases left unmatched: 4. Looked up from germline, CDR1 is KGHSH and CDR2 is LQKENI. The CDR3 consists of 14 residues. CDR3 in DNA: TGTGCCAGCTCAGAGACAGGGGGCGGCTATGGCTACACCTTC. Residues: CASSETGGGYGYTF.

V gene TRBV27 combines with J gene TRBJ1-1; D may be TRBD1 (6 bases). The CDR3 is 15 amino acids. Germline V lookup: CDR1 MNHEY, CDR2 SMNVEV (reference sequence). V dropped 2 bases and J dropped 1 base, with 11 bases sitting between them. Written as DNA, the CDR3 is TGTGCCAGCAGTTTAAATACCAGGGGGAACACTGAAGCTTTCTTT. Translated, it gives CASSLNTRGNTEAFF.